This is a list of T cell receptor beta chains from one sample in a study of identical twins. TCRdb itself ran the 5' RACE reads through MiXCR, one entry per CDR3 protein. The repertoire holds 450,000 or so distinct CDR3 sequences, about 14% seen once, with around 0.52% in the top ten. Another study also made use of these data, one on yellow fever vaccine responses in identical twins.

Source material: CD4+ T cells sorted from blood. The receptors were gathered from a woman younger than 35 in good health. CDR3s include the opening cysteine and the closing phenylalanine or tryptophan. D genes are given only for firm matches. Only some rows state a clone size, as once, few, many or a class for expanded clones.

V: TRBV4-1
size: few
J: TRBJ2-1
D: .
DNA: TGCGCCAGCAGCCCAATAGCGGTGAGCACCTACAATGAGCAGTTCTTC
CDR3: CASSPIAVSTYNEQFF

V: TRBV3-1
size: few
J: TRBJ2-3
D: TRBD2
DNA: TGTGCCAGCAGCCCGACGGGACTATTTGGTACGCAGTATTTT
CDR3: CASSPTGLFGTQYF

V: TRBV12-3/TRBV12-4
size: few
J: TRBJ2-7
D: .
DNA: TGTGCCAGCAGTTTTGGTCAGGGTTTTAACGAGCAGTACTTC
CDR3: CASSFGQGFNEQYF

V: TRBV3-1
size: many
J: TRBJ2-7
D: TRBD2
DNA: TGTGCCAGCAGCCAAGATCTAGCGGGGAGATACGAGCAGTACTTC
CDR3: CASSQDLAGRYEQYF

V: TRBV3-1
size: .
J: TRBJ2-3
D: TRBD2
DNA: TGTACCAGCAGCCCTCCCCTGACTAGCGGGAGGGACTATGCAGATACGCAGTATTTT
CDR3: CTSSPPLTSGRDYADTQYF

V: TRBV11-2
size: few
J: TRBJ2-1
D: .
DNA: TGTGCCAGCAGCCCGGGCGGGGTTCCCTACAATGAGCAGTTCTTC
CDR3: CASSPGGVPYNEQFF

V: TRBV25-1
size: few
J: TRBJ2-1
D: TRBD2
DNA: TGTGCCAGCAGTACGACCGCTAGCGGGAGGCGGAATGAGCAGTTCTTC
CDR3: CASSTTASGRRNEQFF

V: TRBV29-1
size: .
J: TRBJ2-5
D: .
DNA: TGCAGCGCCGCCGGGGGAGAAGAGACCCAGTACTTC
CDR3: CSAAGGEETQYF

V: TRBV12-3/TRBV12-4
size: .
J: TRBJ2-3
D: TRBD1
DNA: TGTGCCAGTCAAGGGCTAGGGGGCAGTAGGAATACGCAGTATTTT
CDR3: CASQGLGGSRNTQYF

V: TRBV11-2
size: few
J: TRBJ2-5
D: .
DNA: TGTGCCAGCAGCTTAGACCCCAACCGGGACGAGGCCTACTTC
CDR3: CASSLDPNRDEAYF

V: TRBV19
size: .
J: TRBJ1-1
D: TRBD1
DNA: TGTGCCAGTAGTATAGTACTGGGGGGACAGATGAACACTGAAGCTTTCTTT
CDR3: CASSIVLGGQMNTEAFF

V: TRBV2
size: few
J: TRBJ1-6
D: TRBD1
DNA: TGTGCCAGCAGGGGGACAGTGGGGAGTTCACCCCTCCACTTT
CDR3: CASRGTVGSSPLHF

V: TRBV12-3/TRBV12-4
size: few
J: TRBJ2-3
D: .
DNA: TGTGCCAGCAAAGCAGGGGCGATAGATACGCAGTATTTT
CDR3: CASKAGAIDTQYF

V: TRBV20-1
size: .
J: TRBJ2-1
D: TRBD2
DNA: TGCAGTGCTAGTGGGCTAGCGGGGGACCACAATGAGCAGTTCTTC
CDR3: CSASGLAGDHNEQFF

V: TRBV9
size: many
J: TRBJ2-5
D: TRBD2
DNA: TGTGCCAGCAGCCCCCGACAGGGACTAAGCGGGAGGGTAATCCGGCAAGAGACCCAGTACTTC
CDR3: CASSPRQGLSGRVIRQETQYF

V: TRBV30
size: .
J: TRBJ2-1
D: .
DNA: TGTGCCTGGACTCTGAGGAGGGACAATAAGCAGTTCTTC
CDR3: CAWTLRRDNKQFF

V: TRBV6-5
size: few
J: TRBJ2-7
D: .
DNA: TGTGCCAGCAGTTACTCGCCCCCCCCAGAGGAGCAGTACTTC
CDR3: CASSYSPPPEEQYF

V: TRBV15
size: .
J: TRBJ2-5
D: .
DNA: TGTGCCACCAGCAGGGGCCGAGGGGGGCAAGAGACCCAGTACTTC
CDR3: CATSRGRGGQETQYF

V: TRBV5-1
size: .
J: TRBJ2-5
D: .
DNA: TGCGCCAGCAGCTTGTTTTCCTCTCAAGAGACCCAGTACTTC
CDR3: CASSLFSSQETQYF

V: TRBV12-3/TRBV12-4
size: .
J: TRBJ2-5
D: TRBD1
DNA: TGTGCCAGCAGTCCCCGGGACAGGGGGCGGGAGACCCAGTACTTC
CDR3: CASSPRDRGRETQYF

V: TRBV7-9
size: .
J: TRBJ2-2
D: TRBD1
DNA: TGTGCCAGCAAAAGGGACAGGGGCGGCGGGGAGCTGTTTTTT
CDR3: CASKRDRGGGELFF

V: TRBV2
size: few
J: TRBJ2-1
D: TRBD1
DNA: TGTGCCAGCAGGGGGCTGACAGGGGGCAATGAGCAGTTCTTC
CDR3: CASRGLTGGNEQFF

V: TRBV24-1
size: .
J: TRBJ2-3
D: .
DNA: TGTGCCACCAGTGATTTGGGTAGTTCCACAGATACGCAGTATTTT
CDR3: CATSDLGSSTDTQYF

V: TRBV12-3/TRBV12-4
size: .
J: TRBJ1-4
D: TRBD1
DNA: TGTGCCAGCAGTCCCGGGACAGAAACTAATGAAAAACTGTTTTTT
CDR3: CASSPGTETNEKLFF

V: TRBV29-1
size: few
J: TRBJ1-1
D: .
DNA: TGCAGCGTTGACGGGGGACGGGGATCCTCGAACACTGAAGCTTTCTTT
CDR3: CSVDGGRGSSNTEAFF

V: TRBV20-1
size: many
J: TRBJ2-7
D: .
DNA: TGCAGTGCTACTACCGGGACGTTCTCCTACGAGCAGTACTTC
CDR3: CSATTGTFSYEQYF

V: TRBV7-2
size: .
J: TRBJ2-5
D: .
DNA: TGTGCCAGCAGCGCCGCCGGATGGCTGCAAGAGACCCAGTACTTC
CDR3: CASSAAGWLQETQYF

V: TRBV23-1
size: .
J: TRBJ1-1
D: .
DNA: TGCGCCCGGGGGGACACTGAAGCTTTCTTT
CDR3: CARGDTEAFF

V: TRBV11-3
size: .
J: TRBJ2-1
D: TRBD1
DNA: TGTGCCAGCAGCACGTACGCGGGACAGGGGGTCAATGAGCAGTTCTTC
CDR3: CASSTYAGQGVNEQFF

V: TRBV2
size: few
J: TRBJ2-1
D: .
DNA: TGTGCCAGCAGTGATCAGGGACTTAACTACAATGAGCAGTTCTTC
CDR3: CASSDQGLNYNEQFF

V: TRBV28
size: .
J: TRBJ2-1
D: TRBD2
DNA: TGTGCCAGCAGTTCTTCACCACTGGGACTAGCGGGTTACAATGAGCAGTTCTTC
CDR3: CASSSSPLGLAGYNEQFF

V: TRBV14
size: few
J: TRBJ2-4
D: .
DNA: TGTGCCAGCAGCCACAGCAACATTCAGTACTTC
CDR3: CASSHSNIQYF

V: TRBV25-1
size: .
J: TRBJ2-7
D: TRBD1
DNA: TGTGCCAGCAGATCGGACAGGGGACCCTACGAGCAGTACTTC
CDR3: CASRSDRGPYEQYF

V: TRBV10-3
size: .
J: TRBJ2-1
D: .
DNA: TGTGCCATCAGTGAGTCGACGAGCAGACCCTCCTACAATGAGCAGTTCTTC
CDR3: CAISESTSRPSYNEQFF

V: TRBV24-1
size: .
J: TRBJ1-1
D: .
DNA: TGTGCCACCAGTGAGGAGGGGAGGACTGAAGCTTTCTTT
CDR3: CATSEEGRTEAFF

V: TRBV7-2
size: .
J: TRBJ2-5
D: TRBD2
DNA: TGTGCCAGCAGCTTATCGGATAGCGGGGGCCAAGAGACCCAGTACTTC
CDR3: CASSLSDSGGQETQYF

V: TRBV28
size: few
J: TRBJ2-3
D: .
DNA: TGTGCCAGCAGTGCCCTAGCTGTACCTAGCACAGATACGCAGTATTTT
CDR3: CASSALAVPSTDTQYF

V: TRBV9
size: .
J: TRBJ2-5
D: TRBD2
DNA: TGTGCCAGCAGCGTAACGCCTAGCGGGAGTGTTGGGGAGACCCAGTACTTC
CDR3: CASSVTPSGSVGETQYF

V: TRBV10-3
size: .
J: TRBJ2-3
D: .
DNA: TGTGCCATCAGTGATACCCTAGACAGTAAGGGCACAGATACGCAGTATTTT
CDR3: CAISDTLDSKGTDTQYF

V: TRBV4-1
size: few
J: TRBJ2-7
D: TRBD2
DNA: TGCGCCAGCAGCTTAGCGGGAGGGCACCCCTACGAGCAGTACTTC
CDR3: CASSLAGGHPYEQYF

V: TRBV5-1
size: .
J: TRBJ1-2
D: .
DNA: TGCGCCAGCAGAAGGGGTGCCAACTATGGCTACACCTTC
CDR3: CASRRGANYGYTF

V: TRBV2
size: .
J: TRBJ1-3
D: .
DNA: TGTGCCAGCAGTGAAGGAGGGAACGGAGGAAACACCATATATTTT
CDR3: CASSEGGNGGNTIYF

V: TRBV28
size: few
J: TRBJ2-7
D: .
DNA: TGTGCCAGCACCCGAAGTGGACTTCCCTACGAGCAGTACTTC
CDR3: CASTRSGLPYEQYF

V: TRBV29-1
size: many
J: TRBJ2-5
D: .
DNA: TGCAGCGTAAGACAGTACCAAGAGACCCAGTACTTC
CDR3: CSVRQYQETQYF

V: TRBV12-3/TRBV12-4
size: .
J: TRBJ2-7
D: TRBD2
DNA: TGTGCCAGCAGTTTTACTAGCGGCCAGAGGGAGCAGTACTTC
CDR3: CASSFTSGQREQYF

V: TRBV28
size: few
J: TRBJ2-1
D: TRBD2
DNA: TGTGCCAGCAGAAGCTTAGGGACTAGTAGGAATGAGCAGTTCTTC
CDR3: CASRSLGTSRNEQFF

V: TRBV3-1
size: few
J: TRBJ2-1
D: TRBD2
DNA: TGTGCCAGCAGCCAAAGCGGGGGGGCGTACAATGAGCAGTTCTTC
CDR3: CASSQSGGAYNEQFF

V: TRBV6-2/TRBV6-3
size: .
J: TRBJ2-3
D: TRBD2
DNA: TGTGCCAGCAGTCAAGGACTAGCGGGAGGGCCGGGAGATACGCAGTATTTT
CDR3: CASSQGLAGGPGDTQYF

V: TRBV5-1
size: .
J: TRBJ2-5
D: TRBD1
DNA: TGCGCCAGCAGCCTCTGGGACAGCCAAGAGACCCAGTACTTC
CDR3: CASSLWDSQETQYF

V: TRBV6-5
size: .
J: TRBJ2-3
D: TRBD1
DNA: TGTGCCAGCAGTTACAGGACCCTCCGGGACAGGGGGCATACGCAGTATTTT
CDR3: CASSYRTLRDRGHTQYF

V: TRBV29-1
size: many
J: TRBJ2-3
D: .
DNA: TGCAGCGTTTGTGAGGGGTCTAGCACAGATACGCAGTATTTT
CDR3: CSVCEGSSTDTQYF

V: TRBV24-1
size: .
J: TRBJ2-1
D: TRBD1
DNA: TGTGCCACCAGTGATCCCTCAGGGGGCGCGGAGGATGAGCAGTTCTTC
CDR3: CATSDPSGGAEDEQFF

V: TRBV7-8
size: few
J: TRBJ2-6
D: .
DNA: TGTGCCAGCAGCTTATCGGTTCGTGTTGGGGCCAACGTCCTGACTTTC
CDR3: CASSLSVRVGANVLTF

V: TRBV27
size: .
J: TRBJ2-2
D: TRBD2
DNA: TGTGCCAGCAGTTTATCGAGTGCTAGCGGGAGTAAGAGGCGGAGCGGGGAGCTGTTTTTT
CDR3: CASSLSSASGSKRRSGELFF

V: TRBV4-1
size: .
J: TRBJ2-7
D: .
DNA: TGCGCCAGCAGCCAAGATATTTCAGCGTGGACAACGGGGGAGCAGTACTTC
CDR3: CASSQDISAWTTGEQYF

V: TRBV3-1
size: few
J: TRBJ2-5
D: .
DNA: TGTGCCAGCAGCCAAGTTTACGGGGGCGAGACCCAGTACTTC
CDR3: CASSQVYGGETQYF

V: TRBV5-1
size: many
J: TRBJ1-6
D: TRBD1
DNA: TGCGCCAGCCAACTAGGACAGGGCGGTTCACCCCTCCACTTT
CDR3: CASQLGQGGSPLHF

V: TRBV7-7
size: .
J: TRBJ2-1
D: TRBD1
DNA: TGTGCTAGCAGCCTGGACAGGGCAGCTGAGCAGTTCTTC
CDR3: CASSLDRAAEQFF

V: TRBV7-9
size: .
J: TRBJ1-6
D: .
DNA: TGTGCCAGCAGCGACAAACAAAGCAATTCACCCCTCCACTTT
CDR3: CASSDKQSNSPLHF

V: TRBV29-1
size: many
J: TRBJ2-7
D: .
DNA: TGCAGCGTTAGTGGGGACACTTGGCCCGAGCAGTACTTC
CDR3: CSVSGDTWPEQYF